This T cell receptor (beta chain) derives from a study of blood T cell repertoires in COVID-19. Study details: Donors in the United States, Italy and Spain gave samples during acute or convalescent COVID-19. Sources were T cells, B-cell-depleted T cells, or PBMCs; the material itself was cDNA or gDNA.

The V end lost 2 bases, the J end lost 0 bases, and 5 bases lay between the germline ends. The CDR3 is 15 amino acids. CDR1 and CDR2 from the germline V gene are SGHTA and FQGNSA. Authors' data handling: Reference gene primer amplification gave nucleated cell count estimates. Measured with immunoSEQ multiplex PCR; TCRdb has only the in-frame clones, and not every one. V and J calls plus clone size are reproduced from that table; the DNA served to infer D and trimming. The data show more than 60,000 clones, 80% seen once. The sample taken for sequencing was peripheral blood. This receptor was identified in a man in his sixties with active or convalescent COVID-19. The V gene is TRBV7-2, the J gene TRBJ2-6; D uncertain. The CDR3 sequence is CASSLKSSGANVLTF. DNA for the CDR3: TGTGCCAGCAGCTTAAAGAGCTCTGGGGCCAACGTCCTGACTTTC.